This is a list of T cell receptor beta chains from one sample in a study of neurological immune-mediated disorders. Each CDR3 protein is one row after TCRdb ran MiXCR on the 5' RACE reads. The sample includes some 33,000 distinct CDR3 sequences, approximately 1.5% seen only once; the top ten take about 9%. Sequenced input: PBMCs. The receptor set was obtained from a woman aged 25 to 39 with multiple sclerosis. Each CDR3 is given with its conserved first and last residue. The order of the fields is clone size, V gene, D gene, J gene, CDR3 protein, CDR3 DNA. A D gene is named only where the DNA matches it firmly. Not every row has a clone size; where given, it reads once, few, many or a size class.

>many|TRBV4-3|NA|TRBJ2-4
CASSQDLRGTAKNIQYF
TGCGCCAGCAGCCAAGATCTTAGGGGTACTGCCAAAAACATTCAGTACTTC
>many|TRBV28|NA|TRBJ2-3
CASSLNLMGSNTDTQYF
TGTGCCAGCAGTTTGAATCTTATGGGTTCCAACACAGATACGCAGTATTTT
>many|TRBV3-1|NA|TRBJ2-6
CASSPQSSGANVLTF
TGTGCCAGCAGCCCTCAGAGCTCTGGGGCCAACGTCCTGACTTTC
>NA|TRBV7-6|NA|TRBJ2-3
CARRYRSPSTDTQYF
TGTGCCAGGAGATATAGGAGCCCGAGCACAGATACGCAGTATTTT
>many|TRBV7-2|NA|TRBJ2-1
CASSFTYNEQFF
TGTGCCAGCAGCTTCACGTACAATGAGCAGTTCTTC
>many|TRBV10-2|NA|TRBJ1-3
CASSEWDAGAGNTIYF
TGCGCCAGCAGTGAGTGGGACGCCGGGGCTGGAAACACCATATATTTT
>many|TRBV6-5|NA|TRBJ1-1
CASSGLRMNTEAFF
TGTGCCAGCAGCGGACTCCGGATGAACACTGAAGCTTTCTTT
>many|TRBV28|TRBD1|TRBJ2-7
CASSLWTGEAYEQYF
TGTGCCAGCAGTTTATGGACAGGGGAGGCCTACGAGCAGTACTTC
>many|TRBV20-1|NA|TRBJ1-6
CSARYYNSPLHF
TGCAGTGCTAGGTACTATAATTCACCCCTCCACTTT
>many|TRBV21-1|NA|TRBJ2-5
CASSKEGDSPQETQYF
TGTGCCAGCAGCAAAGAGGGGGATTCCCCGCAAGAGACCCAGTACTTC
>many|TRBV5-1|TRBD1|TRBJ2-5
CASSPGTGGKETQYF
TGCGCCAGCAGCCCCGGGACAGGGGGAAAAGAGACCCAGTACTTC
>many|TRBV20-1|TRBD1|TRBJ2-2
CSAATLQGKNGELFF
TGCAGTGCCGCTACCCTACAGGGGAAGAACGGGGAGCTGTTTTTT
>many|TRBV20-1|NA|TRBJ2-2
CSARDPANTGELFF
TGCAGTGCTAGAGATCCAGCCAACACCGGGGAGCTGTTTTTT
>many|TRBV5-6|NA|TRBJ2-7
CASSAGQYEQYF
TGTGCCAGCAGCGCGGGACAGTACGAGCAGTACTTC
>many|TRBV12-3/TRBV12-4|NA|TRBJ2-5
CASSLRKETQYF
TGTGCCAGCAGTTTGAGGAAGGAGACCCAGTACTTC
>NA|TRBV7-2|NA|TRBJ2-2
CASSKVLAGTWELFF
TGTGCCAGCAGCAAAGTCCTGGCTGGCACCTGGGAGCTGTTTTTT
>many|TRBV7-8|TRBD1|TRBJ1-5
CASSFRQGADQPQHF
TGTGCCAGCAGCTTTAGACAGGGGGCGGATCAGCCCCAGCATTTT
>many|TRBV7-6|NA|TRBJ2-7
CASSPGRASSYEQYF
TGTGCCAGCAGCCCCGGCCGGGCCTCGTCCTACGAGCAGTACTTC
>many|TRBV21-1|NA|TRBJ1-6
CASSTPGLAPLHF
TGTGCCAGCAGCACCCCAGGTTTAGCACCCCTCCACTTT
>medium-sized|TRBV5-1|TRBD2|TRBJ2-5
CASSLTSAQETQYF
TGCGCCAGCAGCTTGACTAGCGCCCAAGAGACCCAGTACTTC
>many|TRBV20-1|NA|TRBJ2-3
CSAQKLSGSTDTQYF
TGCAGTGCTCAGAAACTCAGCGGGAGCACAGATACGCAGTATTTT
>many|TRBV6-6|TRBD1|TRBJ2-4
CASSWGTGKAKNIQYF
TGTGCCAGCTCCTGGGGGACAGGGAAGGCCAAAAACATTCAGTACTTC
>many|TRBV20-1|NA|TRBJ2-5
CSARTSFQETQYF
TGCAGTGCTAGGACCTCTTTCCAAGAGACCCAGTACTTC
>many|TRBV7-2|NA|TRBJ2-7
CASSFPGGDYEQYF
TGTGCCAGCAGCTTCCCCGGGGGAGATTACGAGCAGTACTTC
>many|TRBV7-9|TRBD2|TRBJ2-4
CASSLVGLVNIQYF
TGTGCCAGCAGCTTAGTGGGACTAGTCAACATTCAGTACTTC
>many|TRBV9|TRBD2|TRBJ2-5
CASSPRLAGETQYF
TGTGCCAGCAGCCCCCGACTAGCCGGAGAGACCCAGTACTTC
>many|TRBV29-1|TRBD2|TRBJ2-7
CSVDGLAATAGYEQYF
TGCAGCGTTGATGGACTAGCGGCTACTGCGGGCTACGAGCAGTACTTC